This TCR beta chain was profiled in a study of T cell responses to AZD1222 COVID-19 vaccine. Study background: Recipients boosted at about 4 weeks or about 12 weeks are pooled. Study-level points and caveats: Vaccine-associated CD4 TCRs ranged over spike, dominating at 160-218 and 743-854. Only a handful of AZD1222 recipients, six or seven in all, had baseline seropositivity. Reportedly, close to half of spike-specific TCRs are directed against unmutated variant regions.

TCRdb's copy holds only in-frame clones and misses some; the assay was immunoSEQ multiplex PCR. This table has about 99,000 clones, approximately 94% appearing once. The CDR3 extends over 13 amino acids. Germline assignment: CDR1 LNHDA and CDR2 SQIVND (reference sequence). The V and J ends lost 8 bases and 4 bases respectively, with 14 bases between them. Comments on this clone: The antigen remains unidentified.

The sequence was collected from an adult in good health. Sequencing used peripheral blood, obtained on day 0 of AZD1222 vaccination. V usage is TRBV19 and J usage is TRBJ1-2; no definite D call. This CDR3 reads CASSEAATYGYTF. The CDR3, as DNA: TGTGCCAGTTCGGAGGCAGCGACCTATGGCTACACCTTC.